A single sample is the source of the 11 T cell receptor beta chains below, sequenced in a study of cytomegalovirus exposure and HLA in healthy donors. PCR used 60 Vbeta primers and 13 Jbeta primers. TCRdb keeps only in-frame clones here, not all; method: immunoSEQ multiplex PCR. The sample gives under 200,000 clones, roughly four fifths of which show up once; 1.5% to 2% is in the top ten. Sequencing was carried out using PBMCs. These receptor sequences come from a woman aged 18-29 years in good health and CMV-seronegative.

The rearrangement links TRBV15 to TRBJ1-1; tentative D call: TRBD1 (5 bases). CDR1 and CDR2 (germline): LNHNV, YYDKDF (reference sequence). Deletions cut 7 bases from V and 3 bases from J, with 15 bases between. The CDR3 consists of 14 residues. The CDR3 nucleotides read TGTGCCACCATGCTCGGGGGAATAGACACTGAAGCTTTCTTT. Its protein product is CATMLGGIDTEAFF. The full variable domain, completed using reference TRBV15 and TRBJ1-1, is DAMVIQNPRYQVTQFGKPVTLSCSQTLNHNVMYWYQQKSSQAPKLLFHYYDKDFNNEADTPDNFQSRRPNTSFCFLDIRSPGLGDTAMYLCATMLGGIDTEAFFGQGTRLTVV.

The chain recombines TRBV9 with TRBJ2-7, with D unresolved. V lost 2 bases and J 1 base, leaving 7 bases between the germline ends. The CDR3 is 13 amino acids. Germline CDR1 is SGDLS and CDR2 is YYNGEE. Here the CDR3 reads CASSVRPSYEQYF. The CDR3, as DNA: TGTGCCAGCAGCGTGAGGCCGTCCTACGAGCAGTACTTC.

CDR3 in amino acids: CSVVSYSYNEQFF. DNA of the CDR3: TGCAGCGTTGTTAGTTACTCCTACAATGAGCAGTTCTTC. The J gene is TRBJ2-1, the V gene TRBV29-1; unclear D gene. V lost 4 bases to trimming and J lost 0 bases, with 7 bases between them. This CDR3 has 13 amino acids. Germline V gene lookup returns CDR1 SQVTM and CDR2 ANQGSEA.

The gene calls are TRBV19 and TRBJ1-5; TRBD1 is a possible D gene (6 bases). Germline lookup yields CDR1 LNHDA and CDR2 SQIVND (reference sequence). The CDR3 has 15 residues. Trimming shortened V by 8 bases and J by 4 bases, and 18 bases separated the two germline ends. The CDR3 loop is CASHRAGAGNQPQHF. DNA of the CDR3: TGTGCCAGTCATAGGGCAGGGGCTGGAAATCAGCCCCAGCATTTT.

This rearrangement joins TRBV2 to TRBJ2-6; the match to TRBD1 covers 10 bases. This CDR3 is built from 16 residues. Germline V gene lookup returns CDR1 SNHLY and CDR2 FYNNEI. V lost 6 bases, J lost 4 bases, and 6 bases stayed unmatched. The CDR3 sequence is CASRKTGGSGANVLTF. CDR3 nucleotides: TGTGCCAGCAGGAAGACAGGGGGCTCCGGGGCCAACGTCCTGACTTTC.

The gene calls are TRBV6-5 and TRBJ1-4; D is perhaps TRBD1 (5 bases). Trimming took off 4 bases at V and 8 bases at J, with 8 bases between the two ends. Germline loops: CDR1 MNHEY, CDR2 SVGAGI. The CDR3 spans 12 residues. DNA of the CDR3: TGTGCCAGCAGTTCGAACAGGGAAAAACTGTTTTTT. This translates into CASSSNREKLFF.

The gene calls are TRBV28 and TRBJ1-5; D is uncertain. The germline V gene has CDR1 MDHEN and CDR2 SYDVKM. The CDR3 runs 13 residues. The germline V and J ends were trimmed by 2 bases and 6 bases, with 8 bases remaining between them. As DNA, the CDR3 is TGTGCCAGCAGTTTAGTCTCCAGTCAGCCCCAGCATTTT. This translates into CASSLVSSQPQHF.

The chain couples TRBV18 to TRBJ1-3; D unresolved. Germline CDR1 is KGHSH and CDR2 is LQKENI. Trimming left V 3 bases short and J 0 bases short, with 12 bases between. The CDR3 has 16 amino acids. The CDR3 DNA sequence: TGTGCCAGCTCACCCCAGGATACATCCTCTGGAAACACCATATATTTT. Residues: CASSPQDTSSGNTIYF.

The V gene is TRBV2, the J gene TRBJ1-4; D ambiguous. Trimming removed 6 bases from V and 7 bases from J, with 9 bases in between. The CDR3 spans 12 residues. CDR1 and CDR2 from the germline V gene are SNHLY and FYNNEI. The CDR3 DNA reads TGTGCCAGCAGCCCAAATTCTGAAAAACTGTTTTTT. Protein product: CASSPNSEKLFF. The full variable domain, in which reference TRBV2 and TRBJ1-4 provide the parts outside the CDR3, is EPEVTQTPSHQVTQMGQEVILRCVPISNHLYFYWYRQILGQKVEFLVSFYNNEISEKSEIFDDQFSVERPDGSNFTLKIRSTKLEDSAMYFCASSPNSEKLFFGSGTQLSVL.

As to this clone: This sample also contains other DNA sequences that code for the same CDR3. The rearrangement joins TRBV7-6 to TRBJ2-3, with 9 positions matching TRBD1. The germline V gene encodes CDR1 SGHVS and CDR2 FNYEAQ. V trimming: 4 bases; J trimming: 3 bases; junction bases outside the gene matches: 2. The CDR3 is 14 residues long. The CDR3 bases are TGTGCCAGCAGCTCGGGACAGGGAACAGATACGCAGTATTTT. This codes for CASSSGQGTDTQYF.

The gene calls are TRBV7-9 and TRBJ2-1; tentative D call: TRBD2 (6 bases). Trimming took off 2 bases at V and 2 bases at J, with 13 bases between the two ends. Germline V gene lookup returns CDR1 SEHNR and CDR2 FQNEAQ (reference sequence). This CDR3 comprises 16 residues. CDR3 nucleotide sequence: TGTGCCAGCAGCTTATGGGGCGGGACCACCTACAATGAGCAGTTCTTC. It is translated as CASSLWGGTTYNEQFF.